Sequencing of this T cell receptor (beta chain) was carried out in a study of T cells in Graves' hyperthyroidism and ophthalmopathy (dated 2019 in TCRdb). Background on the whole study: Peripheral blood samples were taken at initial diagnosis, before any treatment was given. Thyroid tissue and blood T-cell repertoires from several Graves' hyperthyroidism patients were also compared in the study. The paper reports TCR Vbeta CDR3 sequencing of approximately 140 peripheral blood samples: around 45 ophthalmopathy, fewer than 85 hyperthyroidism and around 17 progressor patients. TCR V-J signatures able to tell the groups apart were searched for in a discovery cohort of some 97 patients, of whom approximately 40 had Graves' ophthalmopathy and roughly 59 had stable Graves' hyperthyroidism. After blood sampling, hyperthyroidism patients were treated with methimazole at a starting dose of 30 mg daily, and ophthalmopathy patients were treated with high-dose intravenous methylprednisolone. Prospective prediction of ophthalmopathy was tested in an independent validation cohort of 18 to 20 hyperthyroidism patients and 17 patients who later progressed to ophthalmopathy. The approximately 97 discovery patients were randomly divided into training and test sets at a 7:3 ratio.

The research as a whole found: No statistical method was used to set the sample size in advance, and investigators knew the group allocation. Most expanded thyroid clonotypes (frequency above 0.001) were also detected in blood, suggesting blood repertoires may reflect thyroid immune responses. Ophthalmopathy was separated from stable hyperthyroidism by a 13 V-J signature model, with approximately 90% sensitivity and 81% to 82% specificity obtained in cross-validation and 80%/75% obtained in testing. In validation, progression to ophthalmopathy was predicted by the model with 70.59% sensitivity and around 75% specificity, a median of about 6 months before onset.

For this clonotype: Its antigen is still unknown. No clone much larger than this one lies a single base away; base qualities are absent.

TCR beta CDR3 regions were amplified from RNA transcripts. A first-round RT-PCR of the TCR CDR3 used the HTBI primer set with the Qiagen OneStep RT-PCR kit. The libraries were constructed in a second round of multiplex PCR and then size-selected and purified. The libraries were sequenced on an Illumina HiSeq2000 using paired-end 100 bp reads. In the authors' own workflow: Raw data were processed with SOAPnuke, discarding reads with adapters, uncalled bases, mean Phred below 15, or no exact constant-primer or identifier match. COPE v1.2.5 was used to merge the high-quality paired reads, and each unique nucleotide sequence was defined as a clonotype. MiTCR v1.1 was used to align clonotypes to the IMGT TRBV, TRBD and TRBJ reference segments. Analysis was restricted to V-J combinations with a frequency above 0.0001, which covered roughly 99% of repertoires. The TCS score was defined as F50 (clonal expansion) divided by E x V (chaos), with BLOSUM62-based TCRdist calculated between CDR3 peptides within each V-J. Welch's t-statistics and random forest reduced approximately 520 V-J features to fewer than 15, which were used in a naive Bayes classifier (R e1071). TCRdb took the public reads, trimmed them with fastp at Q25, ran MiXCR for clone calling and kept in-frame beta chains. Identical CDR3 proteins give one entry, which carries the most common genes and DNA. These V and J calls are TCRdb output, not the study's own analysis. The sample table records more than 600,000 distinct CDR3 sequences; 16% of these occur just once. The ten largest clones add up to under 10% of the sample.

A patient counted as having stable Graves' hyperthyroidism if no progression to ophthalmopathy occurred over 18 months of follow-up. The hyperthyroidism patients were between 18 and 65 years old and newly diagnosed, with a disease duration of less than 2 months. The study excluded patients with uncontrolled infections, other autoimmune diseases, pregnancy or lactation. Clinical symptoms, serum thyroxine and TRAb, thyroid ultrasound, and orbital computed tomography formed the basis for the diagnoses. PBMCs were separated from under 12 ml of fresh peripheral blood using Ficoll-Paque density gradient centrifugation. Total RNA was extracted with Trizol reagent, and quality was checked on an Agilent 2100 Bioanalyzer. V is reduced by 6 bases and J by 5 bases, leaving a spacing of 8 bases between them. The cysteine opens and the phenylalanine closes a CDR3 of 12 amino acids. The CDR3 DNA has 36 bases and is translated from base 1. From a lookup of the germline V gene, CDR1 and CDR2 are MDHEN and SYDVKM.

The chain joins TRBV28 to TRBJ2-1; no D gene is confidently identified. The sample consisted of blood. This clonotype was obtained from a man aged 18 to 30 with Graves' hyperthyroidism. CDR3 protein: CASSVVHNEQFF. The sequenced DNA is TGTGCCAGCAGCGTAGTTCACAATGAGCAGTTCTTC.